The T cell receptor (beta chain) described here comes from a study of cytomegalovirus exposure and HLA in healthy donors. As for the study in general: An early release of data contained approximately 80 million unique TCRs, which came from HLA-typed donors. The study's findings and limits: It was approximately 170 TCR beta chains that were listed as cytomegalovirus-associated. A link between a missense DCLRE1C variant and TCR beta V- and J-gene trimming emerged from a later analysis.

The CDR3 extends over 13 amino acids. V lost 2 bases and J 0 bases, leaving 5 bases between the germline ends. Germline V gives CDR1 GTSNPN, CDR2 SVGIG (reference sequence). Regarding this clone: Its target is not known.

PCR was performed using 60 Vbeta and 13 Jbeta primers. In the study's own analysis: In a later analysis, of some 80 million unique beta chains, 9 million to 11 million appeared in at least two donors. Measured with immunoSEQ multiplex PCR; TCRdb has only the in-frame clones, and not every one. D and trimming come from the DNA, and the V and J calls and clone size come from that table. In the table there are approximately 35,000 clones, 84% of which are singletons. Sequenced input: PBMCs. This sequence joins TRBV30 and TRBJ1-5; D is undetermined. The TCR sequence derives from a woman aged 18-30 years in good health and CMV-seronegative. CDR3 residues: CAWSPSSNQPQHF. The DNA for the CDR3 is TGTGCCTGGAGTCCCTCTAGCAATCAGCCCCAGCATTTT.